The source of this T cell receptor (beta chain) is a study of patients and donors after allogeneic stem cell transplantation. The CDR3 covers 16 residues. V gave up 0 bases and J gave up 0 bases, with 11 bases separating them. TCRdb called the RT-PCR reads again in MiXCR, with one record for every CDR3 protein. The profile shows about 960,000 distinct CDR3 sequences, 18% of them singletons. The table lists this clonotype with a few counts. The specimen was blood, either unsorted or a sorted T cell fraction (not recorded which). The chain has TRBV12-3 or TRBV12-4 and TRBJ2-5, with unresolved D. The TCR sequence derives from a human donor who was either an allogeneic HSCT recipient or a stem cell or donor lymphocyte infusion donor (not recorded which). It is not recorded whose cells these are; they may come from a transplant donor. The CDR3 reads CASSLARADHQETQYF. Written as DNA, the CDR3 is TGTGCCAGCAGTTTAGCTCGGGCAGACCACCAAGAGACCCAGTACTTC.